Listed below are T cell receptor beta chains from one sample, sequenced in a study of long-term antiretroviral therapy in people with HIV. Some clones are missing from TCRdb's copy, which holds only in-frame ones; the method was immunoSEQ multiplex PCR. In the table there are about 44,000 clones, about 95% of which are singletons. Sequenced here: unsorted PBMCs, sampled 3.7 years after starting antiretroviral therapy. These receptors were taken from a woman between 50 and 59 years old with HIV. Both conserved end residues are part of each CDR3. D genes are given only for firm matches. Size is omitted from some rows. Given values are once, few, many or a class for expanded clones.

clone size,V gene,J gene,D gene,CDR3 protein,CDR3 DNA
NA,TRBV5-4,TRBJ2-3,TRBD1,CASSLGGQGPDTQYF,TGTGCCAGCAGCTTGGGGGGACAGGGGCCAGATACGCAGTATTTT
NA,TRBV5-1,TRBJ2-5,TRBD1,CASSLGAKTGFRETQYF,TGCGCCAGCAGCTTGGGGGCGAAGACAGGGTTTCGGGAGACCCAGTACTTC
NA,TRBV4-3,TRBJ2-3,TRBD2,CASSQDLTVRGDTQYF,TGCGCCAGCAGCCAAGATCTAACGGTGCGGGGGGATACGCAGTATTTT
NA,TRBV6-5,TRBJ1-6,TRBD1,CASSSGWTGLNSPLHF,TGTGCCAGCAGTTCTGGTTGGACAGGGCTGAATTCACCCCTCCACTTT
NA,TRBV9,TRBJ2-2,NA,CASKAGLNTGELFF,TGTGCCAGCAAGGCGGGGTTGAACACCGGGGAGCTGTTTTTT
NA,TRBV5-1,TRBJ2-7,TRBD2,CASSPGLAGGLSEQYF,TGCGCCAGCAGCCCGGGACTAGCGGGGGGGCTCTCCGAGCAGTACTTC
NA,TRBV5-6,TRBJ1-6,NA,CASSLWQGSAPLHF,TGTGCCAGCAGCTTGTGGCAGGGGAGTGCACCCCTCCACTTT
NA,TRBV14,TRBJ2-5,TRBD2,CASSPSRGAGGQETQYF,TGTGCCAGCAGCCCCTCGAGGGGAGCGGGGGGCCAAGAGACCCAGTACTTC
NA,TRBV5-6,TRBJ1-2,TRBD1,CASRERDREYGYTF,TGTGCCAGCAGGGAAAGGGACAGGGAGTATGGCTACACCTTC
NA,TRBV19,TRBJ1-5,TRBD1,CASSVDRDQPQHF,TGTGCCAGTAGTGTGGACAGGGATCAGCCCCAGCATTTT
once,TRBV7-6,TRBJ2-5,NA,CASSRQPIGLETQYF,TGTGCCAGCAGCAGACAGCCGATTGGATTAGAGACCCAGTACTTC
NA,TRBV21-1,TRBJ1-1,NA,CASSTISLMNTEAFF,TGTGCCAGCAGCACTATTTCCCTAATGAACACTGAAGCTTTCTTT
NA,TRBV9,TRBJ2-7,NA,CASSPGGGQYEQYF,TGTGCCAGCAGCCCAGGGGGGGGGCAGTACGAGCAGTACTTC
NA,TRBV7-6,TRBJ2-3,NA,CASSSRFLTDTQYF,TGTGCCAGCAGCAGTAGGTTCCTAACAGATACGCAGTATTTT
NA,TRBV10-2,TRBJ2-7,NA,CASSEGTYEQYF,TGCGCCAGCAGTGAGGGAACCTACGAGCAGTACTTC
NA,TRBV29-1,TRBJ2-3,NA,CSVNVASTDTQYF,TGCAGCGTTAACGTAGCTAGCACAGATACGCAGTATTTT
once,TRBV19,TRBJ2-2,NA,CASSIQQGGPTGELFF,TGTGCCAGTAGTATACAACAGGGAGGACCCACCGGGGAGCTGTTTTTT
NA,TRBV9,TRBJ1-2,NA,CASSIGTGNYGYTF,TGTGCCAGCAGCATCGGGACGGGTAACTATGGCTACACCTTC
NA,TRBV7-2,TRBJ2-3,TRBD2,CASSFQRGDTQYF,TGTGCCAGCAGCTTTCAGCGGGGGGATACGCAGTATTTT
NA,TRBV5-1,TRBJ2-3,NA,CASSLDGETDTQYF,TGCGCCAGCAGCTTGGACGGGGAGACAGATACGCAGTATTTT
NA,TRBV6-1,TRBJ2-7,TRBD2,CASSESMGSGGKYEQYF,TGTGCCAGCAGTGAAAGTATGGGAAGCGGGGGAAAGTACGAGCAGTACTTC
NA,TRBV7-9,TRBJ2-7,TRBD1,CASSFDRGQYF,TGTGCCAGCAGCTTCGACAGGGGGCAGTACTTC
few,TRBV5-4,TRBJ1-2,TRBD1,CASSSTTGELDGYTF,TGTGCCAGCAGCTCGACGACAGGGGAGCTCGATGGCTACACCTTC
NA,TRBV11-3,TRBJ2-1,NA,CASSLGVYNEQFF,TGTGCCAGCAGCTTAGGGGTTTACAATGAGCAGTTCTTC
NA,TRBV5-1,TRBJ2-1,NA,CASSQAGTYNEQFF,TGCGCCAGCAGCCAGGCAGGGACCTACAATGAGCAGTTCTTC
NA,TRBV7-2,TRBJ2-1,TRBD2,CASSLALTSGGANEQFF,TGTGCCAGCAGCTTAGCCTTGACTAGCGGGGGGGCCAATGAGCAGTTCTTC
few,TRBV5-5,TRBJ2-5,NA,CASTPSQAQETQYF,TGTGCCAGCACCCCATCACAGGCTCAAGAGACCCAGTACTTC